Below are 2 T cell receptor beta chains sequenced from a single sample in a study of cytomegalovirus exposure and HLA in healthy donors. The PCR was carried out with 60 Vbeta primers and 13 Jbeta primers. Some clones are missing from TCRdb's copy, which holds only in-frame ones; the method was immunoSEQ multiplex PCR. Here the sample spans 150,000 to 200,000 clones, around 67% being singletons. Sequenced sample: PBMCs. The origin of the receptors is a woman aged 18-30 years in good health and CMV-seropositive.

Remarks on this clone: Other DNA sequences in the sample encode the same CDR3. CDR3 nucleotide sequence: TGTGCCAGCAGTTCGTCCCAGTCCTACGAGCAGTACTTC. It yields the protein CASSSSQSYEQYF. This chain connects TRBV27 to TRBJ2-7, with no clear D. The germline V gene has CDR1 MNHEY and CDR2 SMNVEV (reference sequence). V was shortened by 4 bases and J by 1 base, with 8 bases between the two germline ends. The CDR3 is 13 residues long.

This sequence joins TRBV11-3 and TRBJ2-7, with TRBD1 as a possible D gene (5 bases). CDR1 and CDR2 from the germline V gene are SGHNT and YENEEA. V was trimmed by 3 bases and J by 1 base, leaving 7 bases between them. This CDR3 spans 13 amino acids. CDR3 sequence (DNA): TGTGCCAGCAGCTTTCAGGGATCCTACGAGCAGTACTTC. Protein product: CASSFQGSYEQYF.